This note documents a single TCR beta chain sequence. The target of this receptor is not known. No qualities accompany the bases; no much larger clone lies one base away. Its CDR3 holds 13 amino acids, cysteine through phenylalanine. Here the CDR3 DNA is all that survives: 39 bases in frame from base 1. From the germline V gene, CDR1 is MGHRA and CDR2 is YSYEKL. At the junction V is shortened by 3 bases and J by 8 bases, with 11 bases in between. The sample originates from a study of blood T cell repertoires in COVID-19 (dated by TCRdb to about 2020). In the study overall: The collaborator samples originated in the United States, Italy and Spain and spanned the acute and convalescent phases of COVID-19. The prospective study material was composed of cDNA or gDNA derived from T cells, B-cell-depleted T cells, or PBMCs. The dataset comprised deeply sampled blood TCRbeta repertoires from subjects exposed to, actively infected with, or recovered from COVID-19. The repertoires were released in a freely available public database meant as a resource for research on the immune response to SARS-CoV-2. The samples were drawn from the first 160 participants of the ongoing ImmuneRACE study and from 1,254 subjects provided by 6 global collaborators. A de-identified subject ID, COVID-19 status, age in years and sex were almost always included in the sample metadata. Where HLA class I and class II types were available, the types were taken from metadata supplied by the sample provider, not from assay-based typing.

What the research found in general, with its limitations: How much clinical and demographic metadata was included differed by source and by participant, and the metadata was provided uncurated.

The immunoSEQ Assay, a bias-controlled multiplex PCR, was used to amplify TCRbeta CDR3 regions from genomic DNA. On the study's bioinformatics: Within the assay, amplification of reference gene primers was used to estimate how many nucleated cells each sample contained. To quantify the absolute abundance of each unique TCRbeta CDR3 rearrangement, sequence reads were collapsed and filtered. For each sample, productive Simpson clonality was calculated as the square root of Simpson's diversity index over productive rearrangements. The immuneACCESS repertoire file appears here via TCRdb, limited to in-frame rearrangements. These files lack a portion of the clones; in checked studies, under half of the deficit traces to unresolved V genes, and the cause of the others is not known. The DNA gave D and trimming, while V, J and clone size come from that table. The sample data list about 300,000 clones, and roughly 90% of these were observed just once. Around 6.6% of the sample is held by the ten biggest clonotypes.

Samples from volunteer blood donors who had recovered from COVID-19 were contributed by a second Seattle source. Collaborating institutions collected whole blood in K2EDTA tubes following their own protocols. For TCRbeta analysis, collaborator samples were shipped as frozen whole blood, as isolated PBMCs, or as DNA extracted from either sample type. The chain couples TRBV4-1 to TRBJ2-1, with no confident D gene call. The receptor's source is a man aged 18 to 29 who had recovered from COVID-19. What was sequenced was peripheral blood. The DNA sequence reads TGCGCCAGCAGCCAGGCTGCGGTATATGAGCAGTTCTTC. This sequence encodes CASSQAAVYEQFF.